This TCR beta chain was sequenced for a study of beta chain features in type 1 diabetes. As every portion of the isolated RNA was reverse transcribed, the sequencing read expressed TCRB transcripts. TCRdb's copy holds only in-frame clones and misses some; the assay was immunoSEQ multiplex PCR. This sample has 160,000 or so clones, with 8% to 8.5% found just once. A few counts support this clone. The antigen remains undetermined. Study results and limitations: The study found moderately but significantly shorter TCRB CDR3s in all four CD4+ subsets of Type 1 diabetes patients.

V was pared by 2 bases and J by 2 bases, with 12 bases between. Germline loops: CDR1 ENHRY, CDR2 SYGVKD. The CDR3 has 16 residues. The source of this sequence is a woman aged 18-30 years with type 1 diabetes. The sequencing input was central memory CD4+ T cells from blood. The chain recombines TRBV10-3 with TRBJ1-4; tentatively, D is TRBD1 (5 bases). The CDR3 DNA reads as TGTGCCATCAGTGAGGGAAGGGGAAGGACTAATGAAAAACTGTTTTTT. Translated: CAISEGRGRTNEKLFF.